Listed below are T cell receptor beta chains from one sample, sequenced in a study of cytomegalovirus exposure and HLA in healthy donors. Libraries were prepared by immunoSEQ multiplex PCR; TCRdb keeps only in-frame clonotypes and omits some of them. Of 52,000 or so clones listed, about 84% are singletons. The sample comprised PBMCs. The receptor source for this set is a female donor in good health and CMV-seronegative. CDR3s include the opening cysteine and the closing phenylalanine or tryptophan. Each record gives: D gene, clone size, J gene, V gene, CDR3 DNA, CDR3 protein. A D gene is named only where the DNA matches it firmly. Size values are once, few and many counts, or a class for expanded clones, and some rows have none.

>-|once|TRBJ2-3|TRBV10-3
TGTGCCTCCGGCGCGGCCTACACAGATACGCAGTATTTT
CASGAAYTDTQYF
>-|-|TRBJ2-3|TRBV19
TGTGCCAGTAGTTTTTCAGCGAGCACAGATACGCAGTATTTT
CASSFSASTDTQYF
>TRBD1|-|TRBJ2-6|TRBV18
TGTGCCAGCTCACGCTTCCCGACAGGGAGCGTGTCTGGGGCCAACGTCCTGACTTTC
CASSRFPTGSVSGANVLTF
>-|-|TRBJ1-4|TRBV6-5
TGTGCCAGCAGTCGCTGGGCGTATGAAAAACTGTTTTTT
CASSRWAYEKLFF
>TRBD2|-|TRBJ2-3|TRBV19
TGTGCCAGTAGGGAGAGGGGAGGGACAGATACGCAGTATTTT
CASRERGGTDTQYF
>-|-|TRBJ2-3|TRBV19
TGTGCCAGTAGTGTACCGGGAATAGATACGCAGTATTTT
CASSVPGIDTQYF
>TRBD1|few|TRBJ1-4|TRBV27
TGTGCCAGCAGTTTAAGGGGGCGGGGATCGGTAGTTTTT
CASSLRGRGSVVF
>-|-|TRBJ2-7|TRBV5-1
TGCGCCAGCAGCTTGGACAGGGACGAGCAGTACTTC
CASSLDRDEQYF
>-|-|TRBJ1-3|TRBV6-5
TGTGCCAGCAGTTACCTCCCTACTGGTGGAAACACCATATATTTT
CASSYLPTGGNTIYF
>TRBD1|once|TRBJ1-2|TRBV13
TGTGCCAGCAGCTCGGACAGGGGTGGCTACACCTTC
CASSSDRGGYTF
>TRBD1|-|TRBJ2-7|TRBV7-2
TGTGCCAGCAGCTTATCCGGGACAGGGGCCTACGAGCAGTACTTC
CASSLSGTGAYEQYF
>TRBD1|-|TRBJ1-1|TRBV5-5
TGTGCCAGCAGCGGCCCGGGACAGCTGAACACTGAAGCTTTCTTT
CASSGPGQLNTEAFF
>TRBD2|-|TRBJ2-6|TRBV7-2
TGTGCCAGCAGCTTAGTCGGGGGGGCGGGGGCCAACGTCCTGACTTTC
CASSLVGGAGANVLTF
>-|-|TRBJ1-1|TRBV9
TGTGCCAGCAGCCCCTGGTCCGGGGGGGTAAACACTGAAGCTTTCTTT
CASSPWSGGVNTEAFF
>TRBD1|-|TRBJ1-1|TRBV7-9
TGTTCCAGCAGAGCCAGGGGGACTGAAGCTTTCTTT
CSSRARGTEAFF
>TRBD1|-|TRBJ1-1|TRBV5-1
TGCGCCAGCAGCGCGAGCCGGGACAGGGGCACTGAAGCTTTCTTT
CASSASRDRGTEAFF
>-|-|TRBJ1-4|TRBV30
TGTGCCTGGAGTAGTCTTGGAGTCCGGGAGAAACTGTTTTTT
CAWSSLGVREKLFF
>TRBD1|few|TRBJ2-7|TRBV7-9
TGTGCCAGCAGCTTGGACGACAGGGCAATAACCTACGAGCAGTACTTC
CASSLDDRAITYEQYF
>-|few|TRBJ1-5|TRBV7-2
TGTGCCAGCAGCTCGCTAGTCGATCAGCCCCAGCATTTT
CASSSLVDQPQHF
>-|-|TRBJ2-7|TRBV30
TGTGCCTGGAGTGAGTCGGACAGACCCTACGAGCAGTACTTC
CAWSESDRPYEQYF
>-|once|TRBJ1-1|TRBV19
TGTGCCAGTAGTATCAGGTGTGAAGCTTTCTTT
CASSIRCEAFF
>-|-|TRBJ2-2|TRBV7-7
TGTGCTAGCAGCTTAGTGGCGGGACCAAACACCGGGGAGCTGTTTTTT
CASSLVAGPNTGELFF
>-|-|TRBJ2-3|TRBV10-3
TGTGCCATCGCCGGCGGGACAGATACGCAGTATTTT
CAIAGGTDTQYF
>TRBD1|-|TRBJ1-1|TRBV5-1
TGCGCCAGCAGCCGGATCGACAGGGACGACACTGAAGCTTTCTTT
CASSRIDRDDTEAFF
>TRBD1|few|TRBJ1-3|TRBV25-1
TGTGCCAGCAGTGCGGGACAGGGTCGAAACACCATATATTTT
CASSAGQGRNTIYF
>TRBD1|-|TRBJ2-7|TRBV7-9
TGTGCCAGCAGTCCAAGACAGGGAGCCCCTTCCTACGAGCAGTACTTC
CASSPRQGAPSYEQYF
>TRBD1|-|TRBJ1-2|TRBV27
TGTGCCAGCAGTGCGACGACAGGGACTAACTATGGCTACACCTTC
CASSATTGTNYGYTF
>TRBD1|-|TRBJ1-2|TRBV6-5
TGTGCCAGCAGTTACTCGAAAGGGACAGCCGTCTATGGCTACACCTTC
CASSYSKGTAVYGYTF
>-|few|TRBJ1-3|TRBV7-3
TGTGCCAGCAGCTTGACGGGGGGGGCTGGAAACACCATATATTTT
CASSLTGGAGNTIYF
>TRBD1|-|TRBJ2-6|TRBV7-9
TGTTCCAGCAGCTTAAGCCCGGGACAGCTAGGGGCCAACGTCCTGACTTTC
CSSSLSPGQLGANVLTF
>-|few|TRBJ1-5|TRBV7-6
TGTGCCAGCAGCCAAAGGGAGGGGCTCCCAGCCCAGCATTTT
CASSQREGLPAQHF
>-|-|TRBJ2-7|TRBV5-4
TGTGCCAGCAGCATGGACTTGAGCTCCTACGAGCAGTACTTC
CASSMDLSSYEQYF
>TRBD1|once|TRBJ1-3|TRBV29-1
TGCAGCATCCGAGGGGGCAAAAACACCATATATTTT
CSIRGGKNTIYF